This is a list of T cell receptor beta chains from one sample in a study of blood T cell repertoires in COVID-19. TCRdb keeps only in-frame clones here, not all; method: immunoSEQ multiplex PCR. Of roughly 95,000 clones listed, under 90% were seen once; the top ten hold 24%. Material: peripheral blood. The receptors stem from a human donor in a cohort sampled during active COVID-19. CDR3s include the opening cysteine and the closing phenylalanine or tryptophan. A D gene is named only where the DNA matches it firmly. The size entry is marked missing in some rows and otherwise reads once, few, many or a size class.

clone size,D gene,V gene,J gene,CDR3 DNA,CDR3 protein
.,TRBD2,TRBV5-1,TRBJ2-1,TGCGCCAGCAGCTCCCACGGGACTAGCGGGGGGGCGTACAATGAGCAGTTCTTC,CASSSHGTSGGAYNEQFF
.,.,TRBV5-1,TRBJ2-7,TGCGCCAGCAGCAGCCGTCCCTACGAGCAGTACTTC,CASSSRPYEQYF
.,.,TRBV18,TRBJ2-3,TGTGCCAGCTCACCTTGGGCAGACCAGGCAACAGATACGCAGTATTTT,CASSPWADQATDTQYF
.,TRBD2,TRBV6-5,TRBJ2-3,TGTGCCAGCACACTAATCGGCGGGGGGGCAGATACGCAGTATTTT,CASTLIGGGADTQYF
.,.,TRBV7-8,TRBJ2-7,TGTGCCAGCAGCTTATTAACAGGGTCCGAGCAGTACTTC,CASSLLTGSEQYF
.,.,TRBV7-2,TRBJ1-5,TGTGCCAGCAGCCCAGGCGGGGGCAATCAGCCCCAGCATTTT,CASSPGGGNQPQHF
once,TRBD1,TRBV3-1/TRBV3-2,TRBJ2-7,TGTGCCAGCAGCTTCGGGACAGGGGCCTACGAGCAGTACTTC,CASSFGTGAYEQYF
.,.,TRBV11-2,TRBJ1-1,TGTGCCAGCAGCTCGAGGACTGGAACTGAAGCTTTCTTT,CASSSRTGTEAFF
.,TRBD2,TRBV4-1,TRBJ2-7,TGCGCCAGCAGCCAAGTCTGGGTAGCGGGGGTTAAGGAGCAGTACTTC,CASSQVWVAGVKEQYF
.,.,TRBV2,TRBJ2-5,TGTGCCAGCGGAAGGGACTTCGGGATGGAGACCCAGTACTTC,CASGRDFGMETQYF
.,TRBD1,TRBV5-1,TRBJ1-6,TGCGCCAGCAGCGACAGGGCCGGTAATTCACCCCTCCACTTT,CASSDRAGNSPLHF
.,TRBD1,TRBV4-3,TRBJ1-1,TGCGCCAGCAGCCAACCGGACAGGGGGGGCACTGAAGCTTTCTTT,CASSQPDRGGTEAFF
.,TRBD2,TRBV24-1,TRBJ2-5,TGTGCCACCAGTGATTTGCAGACTAGCGGTAAAGAGACCCAGTACTTC,CATSDLQTSGKETQYF
.,TRBD2,TRBV7-6,TRBJ2-7,TGTGCCAGCAGCTTAGGGCGGGGGGGCCAAGTCGGCGAGCAGTACTTC,CASSLGRGGQVGEQYF
.,.,TRBV6-1,TRBJ2-6,TGTGCCAGCAGTGAAGCGGAGGTATCCGGGGCCAACGTCCTGACTTTC,CASSEAEVSGANVLTF
.,.,TRBV3-1/TRBV3-2,TRBJ1-1,TGTGCCAGCAGCCATGAGCAGGTAAACACTGAAGCTTTCTTT,CASSHEQVNTEAFF
.,TRBD1,TRBV6-2/TRBV6-3,TRBJ1-1,TGTGCCAGCAGTTCAGGGGGCACGCACACTGAAGCTTTCTTT,CASSSGGTHTEAFF
.,TRBD1,TRBV7-6,TRBJ2-1,TGTGCCAGCAGCCCGATCCGGACAGGGGCCACGAGGGTAAATGAGCAGTTCTTC,CASSPIRTGATRVNEQFF
.,.,TRBV19,TRBJ1-1,TGTGCCAGTAGTCCCAGTGACTTGAACACTGAAGCTTTCTTT,CASSPSDLNTEAFF
once,TRBD1,TRBV19,TRBJ1-2,TGTGCCAGTGGACAGGCGGCGCTTGGCTACACCTTC,CASGQAALGYTF
.,.,TRBV7-8,TRBJ2-5,TGTGCCAGCAGCTGGAACTTGAGGTTGGGAGAGACCCAGTACTTC,CASSWNLRLGETQYF
.,.,TRBV2,TRBJ1-4,TGTGCCAGCAGGGACATATCGGGACAATGGATAACTAATGAAAAACTGTTTTTT,CASRDISGQWITNEKLFF
.,.,TRBV25-1,TRBJ1-3,TGTGCCAGCAGACACACGGGTGGAAACACCATATATTTT,CASRHTGGNTIYF
.,TRBD2,TRBV15,TRBJ2-1,TGTGCCACCAGCAGAGGGGTTGCTAGCGGGAGGGCCCCAAGGACCAATGAGCAGTTCTTC,CATSRGVASGRAPRTNEQFF
once,.,TRBV19,TRBJ1-5,TGTGCCAGTAGTCTGGGAGCTAATAGCAATCAGCCCCAGCATTTT,CASSLGANSNQPQHF
.,TRBD2,TRBV5-5,TRBJ2-1,TGTGCCAGCAGCCCGAAGTTCGGGACTATAAACAATGAGCAGTTCTTC,CASSPKFGTINNEQFF
.,.,TRBV5-1,TRBJ1-5,TGCGCCAGCAGCTTGGTCGCTAAAAGCAATCAGCCCCAGCATTTT,CASSLVAKSNQPQHF